This TCR beta chain was identified during a study of beta chain features in type 1 diabetes. In its sample, this clone was seen many times. Germline loops: CDR1 LNHDA, CDR2 SQIVND (reference sequence). The CDR3 loop spans 15 amino acids. Trimming took 4 bases from V and 7 from J, leaving 20 bases between them. The isolated RNA, all of it, was reverse transcribed, so expressed TCRB transcripts were what got sequenced. TCRdb's copy holds only in-frame clones and misses some; the assay was immunoSEQ multiplex PCR. The repertoire has over 150,000 clones, about 8.1% of them found once; the top ten carry nearly 0.65%.

The specimen sequenced was central memory CD4+ T cells from blood. V and J are TRBV19 and TRBJ2-7, with a tentative D call TRBD1 (6 bases). This clonotype was sampled from a man aged 18 to 29 in good health. The CDR3 DNA follows: TGTGCCAGTAGTAACGCCACAGGGCTCCTGGGGGAGCAGTACTTC. Translated: CASSNATGLLGEQYF.